A selection of T cell receptor beta chains follows, all from one sample in a study of T cells in Graves' hyperthyroidism and ophthalmopathy. TCRdb re-called the multiplex PCR reads through MiXCR, storing one row per CDR3 protein. The table has 550,000 to 850,000 distinct CDR3 sequences, around 19% seen once. Sequences were obtained from blood. Receptor source: a woman between 50 and 59 years old with Graves' hyperthyroidism that later progressed to Graves' ophthalmopathy. Both conserved end residues are part of each CDR3. D genes are given only for firm matches. Where a row states a size, it is once, few, many or the class of an expanded clone; other rows omit it.

size | J | D | V | CDR3 | DNA
- | TRBJ1-2 | - | TRBV2 | CASVVGARNGYTF | TGTGCCAGCGTCGTGGGGGCGCGGAATGGCTACACCTTC
- | TRBJ2-2 | - | TRBV5-1 | CASSLARVTGELFF | TGCGCCAGCAGCTTGGCGCGGGTAACCGGGGAGCTGTTTTTT
- | TRBJ2-7 | TRBD2 | TRBV19 | CASSASGGADEQYF | TGTGCCAGTAGTGCTAGCGGGGGGGCCGACGAGCAGTACTTC
many | TRBJ2-5 | TRBD2 | TRBV4-1 | CASSPRSSGGVQETQYF | TGCGCCAGCAGCCCACGTAGTAGCGGGGGAGTACAAGAGACCCAGTACTTC
many | TRBJ2-7 | - | TRBV2 | CASKTMAPGEQYF | TGTGCCAGCAAGACAATGGCCCCGGGCGAGCAGTACTTC
many | TRBJ1-1 | - | TRBV6-1 | CASSTTGSNTEAFF | TGTGCCAGCAGTACAACAGGGTCGAACACTGAAGCTTTCTTT
many | TRBJ1-1 | - | TRBV29-1 | CSVGHNTEAFF | TGCAGCGTAGGACACAACACTGAAGCTTTCTTT
- | TRBJ1-6 | - | TRBV15 | CATSWGDNSPLHF | TGTGCCACCAGCTGGGGAGATAATTCACCCCTCCACTTT
- | TRBJ2-2 | - | TRBV11-3 | CASSYLWRGGTGELFF | TGTGCCAGCAGCTACCTTTGGCGGGGAGGTACCGGGGAGCTGTTTTTT
few | TRBJ1-5 | - | TRBV5-4 | CASSLPGAGQPQHF | TGTGCCAGCAGCTTACCGGGGGCGGGTCAGCCCCAGCATTTT
few | TRBJ1-5 | - | TRBV27 | CASSRSSDSNQPQHF | TGTGCCAGCAGTCGATCATCCGATAGCAATCAGCCCCAGCATTTT
few | TRBJ2-3 | - | TRBV10-3 | CAISSSGHGDTQYF | TGTGCCATCAGTAGTAGCGGTCATGGGGATACGCAGTATTTT
- | TRBJ1-2 | TRBD1 | TRBV7-2 | CASSLDGTGANYGYTF | TGTGCCAGCAGCTTGGACGGGACAGGGGCTAACTATGGCTACACCTTC
- | TRBJ2-1 | TRBD2 | TRBV9 | CASSVGGASAYNEQFF | TGTGCCAGCAGCGTCGGGGGGGCATCCGCGTACAATGAGCAGTTCTTC
few | TRBJ2-1 | TRBD1 | TRBV5-6 | CASSFRDRSYNEQFF | TGTGCCAGCAGCTTCAGGGACAGATCCTACAATGAGCAGTTCTTC
- | TRBJ2-1 | TRBD2 | TRBV20-1 | CSAARGGPVYNEQFF | TGCAGTGCCGCGCGGGGGGGGCCGGTCTACAATGAGCAGTTCTTC
many | TRBJ1-1 | TRBD1 | TRBV20-1 | CSARETGGNTEAFF | TGCAGTGCTAGAGAGACAGGGGGCAACACTGAAGCTTTCTTT
- | TRBJ1-3 | - | TRBV7-7 | CASSMLGAGNTIYF | TGTGCTAGCAGCATGCTGGGGGCGGGGAACACCATATATTTT
many | TRBJ1-1 | TRBD1 | TRBV7-9 | CASWTGDFNTEAFF | TGTGCCAGCTGGACAGGGGATTTTAACACTGAAGCTTTCTTT
- | TRBJ2-7 | - | TRBV18 | CASSPNRHTYEQYF | TGTGCCAGCTCACCGAACAGGCATACCTACGAGCAGTACTTC
many | TRBJ1-1 | - | TRBV20-1 | CSARGPRDTEAFF | TGCAGTGCTAGAGGCCCCAGGGACACTGAAGCTTTCTTT
- | TRBJ2-1 | - | TRBV20-1 | CSARVLTGFGEQFF | TGCAGTGCTAGGGTGCTTACGGGTTTCGGTGAGCAGTTCTTC
- | TRBJ2-5 | - | TRBV14 | CASSDPFSYQETQYF | TGTGCCAGCAGCGACCCGTTTAGTTACCAAGAGACCCAGTACTTC
few | TRBJ2-1 | TRBD1 | TRBV27 | CASSRQGVNNEQFF | TGTGCCAGCAGTCGTCAGGGGGTAAACAATGAGCAGTTCTTC
few | TRBJ2-1 | - | TRBV5-1 | CASSPGSGRSSYNEQFF | TGCGCCAGCAGCCCGGGGTCAGGCCGGAGCTCCTACAATGAGCAGTTCTTC
- | TRBJ1-1 | TRBD1 | TRBV10-2 | CASILEGTGATNTEAFF | TGCGCCAGCATCCTGGAAGGGACAGGTGCTACGAACACTGAAGCTTTCTTT
many | TRBJ2-3 | TRBD2 | TRBV7-3 | CASSSPLAGDTQYF | TGTGCCAGCAGCTCCCCCTTAGCGGGGGATACGCAGTATTTT
- | TRBJ2-7 | - | TRBV7-2 | CASSSTGLPAYEQYF | TGTGCCAGCAGCTCCACAGGGCTCCCAGCCTACGAGCAGTACTTC
few | TRBJ2-5 | TRBD1 | TRBV7-9 | CASSRVTGGDLETQYF | TGTGCCAGCAGCCGTGTGACAGGGGGGGATTTAGAGACCCAGTACTTC
- | TRBJ2-2 | - | TRBV2 | CASSSLKGTGELFF | TGTGCCAGCAGTTCCCTAAAGGGGACCGGGGAGCTGTTTTTT
many | TRBJ2-7 | - | TRBV6-1 | CASSEAQGPITPYEQYF | TGTGCCAGCAGTGAAGCTCAGGGGCCGATCACCCCCTACGAGCAGTACTTC
few | TRBJ1-1 | TRBD1 | TRBV29-1 | CSAQGQGITEAFF | TGCAGCGCCCAAGGACAGGGAATAACTGAAGCTTTCTTT
- | TRBJ2-3 | TRBD2 | TRBV12-3/TRBV12-4 | CASGTSGGAADTQYF | TGTGCCAGCGGTACCAGCGGGGGGGCTGCAGATACGCAGTATTTT
- | TRBJ2-3 | TRBD1 | TRBV4-1 | CASSPLGDREDTQYF | TGCGCCAGCAGCCCCCTCGGGGACAGGGAAGATACGCAGTATTTT
- | TRBJ2-7 | - | TRBV3-1 | CASRSTRRGYEQYF | TGTGCCAGCAGATCGACCCGGCGGGGATACGAGCAGTACTTC
few | TRBJ1-5 | - | TRBV12-3/TRBV12-4 | CASSFDSQPQHF | TGTGCCAGCAGTTTCGACAGTCAGCCCCAGCATTTT
few | TRBJ1-5 | - | TRBV6-2/TRBV6-3 | CASTSEGVGNQPQHF | TGTGCCAGCACCTCGGAGGGTGTTGGCAATCAGCCCCAGCATTTT
- | TRBJ1-1 | - | TRBV15 | CATSPQDNTEAFF | TGTGCCACCAGCCCACAGGACAACACTGAAGCTTTCTTT
many | TRBJ2-1 | - | TRBV2 | CASSVVEGAGSHNEQFF | TGTGCCAGCAGTGTCGTGGAAGGGGCAGGGAGCCACAATGAGCAGTTCTTC
many | TRBJ2-5 | - | TRBV3-1 | CASSQVWGQQETQYF | TGTGCCAGCAGCCAAGTTTGGGGTCAGCAAGAGACCCAGTACTTC
many | TRBJ1-5 | - | TRBV6-1 | CASSLDRSDQPQHF | TGTGCCAGCAGTTTAGACAGAAGCGACCAGCCCCAGCATTTT
many | TRBJ1-4 | - | TRBV18 | CASSPKSMANEKLFF | TGTGCCAGCTCACCGAAGTCGATGGCTAATGAAAAACTGTTTTTT
few | TRBJ1-2 | - | TRBV29-1 | CSATITGRDYGYTF | TGCAGCGCAACAATCACAGGGAGGGACTATGGCTACACCTTC
few | TRBJ1-1 | - | TRBV27 | CASSLRFFAGTEAFF | TGTGCCAGCAGTTTACGTTTTTTTGCCGGGACTGAAGCTTTCTTT